This T cell receptor beta chain appears in the sequencing data of a study of T cell responses to AZD1222 COVID-19 vaccine. The study, taken as a whole, reports: Two AZD1222 administrations were followed by greater Spike-specific TCR breadth and depth. Seropositive status at baseline applied to only five to seven AZD1222 recipients. Only after the peak T cell response were repertoires sampled. Mostly white British, mostly female donors; authors suggested clonal diversity may be underestimated.

The CDR3 has 11 amino acids. The ends lost 3 bases at V and 10 bases at J; junction bases unmatched: 4. Germline values: CDR1 DFQATT, CDR2 SNEGSKA (reference sequence). Data came from immunoSEQ multiplex PCR; TCRdb stores just in-frame clones and leaves some out. The repertoire holds fewer than 130,000 clones, under 95% seen once, with roughly 7.6% in the top ten. With regard to this clone: Its antigen is as yet unknown.

The chain joins TRBV20-1 to TRBJ1-1; 8 bases are a match to TRBD1. This clonotype was obtained from an adult in good health. This specimen was peripheral blood, taken on day 0 of AZD1222 vaccination. The CDR3 here is CSASNGQGAFF. In nucleotides, the CDR3 is TGCAGTGCTAGTAACGGACAGGGAGCTTTCTTT.